This TCR beta chain was identified during a study of blood T cell repertoires in COVID-19. Germline V gene sequence: CDR1 PRHDT, CDR2 FYEKMQ (reference sequence). CDR3 size: 18 residues. J gave up 4 bases and V 1 base, and 11 bases lay outside the gene matches. Sequencing was performed with immunoSEQ multiplex PCR; in TCRdb, only in-frame clones are kept and a portion is missing. The table has hundreds of thousands of clones, 70% to 90% seen once. The receptor's source is a man younger than 30 with active or convalescent COVID-19. The chain employs TRBV13 and TRBJ1-3; 9 nucleotides match TRBD1. The sequencing input was peripheral blood. Here the CDR3 DNA reads TGTGCCAGCAGCTTAGAATCTGGGATGGACAGGGGAGGAAACACCATATATTTT. The encoded protein is CASSLESGMDRGGNTIYF. Complete variable domain (other parts from reference TRBV13 and TRBJ1-3): AAGVIQSPRHLIKEKRETATLKCYPIPRHDTVYWYQQGPGQDPQFLISFYEKMQSDKGSIPDRFSAQQFSDYHSELNMSSLELGDSALYFCASSLESGMDRGGNTIYFGEGSWLTVV.